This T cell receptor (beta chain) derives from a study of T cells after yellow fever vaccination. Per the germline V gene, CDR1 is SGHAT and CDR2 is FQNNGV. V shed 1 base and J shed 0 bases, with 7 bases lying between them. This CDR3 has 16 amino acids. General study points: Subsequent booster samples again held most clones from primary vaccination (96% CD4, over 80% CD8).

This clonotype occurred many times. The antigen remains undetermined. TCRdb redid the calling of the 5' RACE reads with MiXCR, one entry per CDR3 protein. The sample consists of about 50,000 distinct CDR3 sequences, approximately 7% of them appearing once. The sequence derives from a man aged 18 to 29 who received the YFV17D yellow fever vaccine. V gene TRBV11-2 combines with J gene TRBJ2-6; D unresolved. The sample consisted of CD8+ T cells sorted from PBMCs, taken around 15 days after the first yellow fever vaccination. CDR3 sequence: CASSLAPLSGANVLTF. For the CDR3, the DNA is TGTGCCAGCAGCTTAGCACCGCTCTCTGGGGCCAACGTCCTGACTTTC.